These T cell receptor beta chains were read from a single sample in a study of cytomegalovirus exposure and HLA in healthy donors. Measured with immunoSEQ multiplex PCR; TCRdb has only the in-frame clones, and not every one. The data contain about 180,000 clones, 65% to 90% of them singletons. The sequenced sample was PBMCs. These receptor sequences come from a girl aged 2 to 9 in good health and CMV-seropositive. Both conserved end residues are part of each CDR3. D genes are given only for firm matches. A row's size may be missing; if present it is once, few, many or a size class.

CDR3: CASSPSGAQSTDTQYF; DNA: TGTGCCAGCAGCCCAAGCGGTGCTCAGAGCACAGATACGCAGTATTTT; V: TRBV7-3; J: TRBJ2-3; D: .; size: .
CDR3: CASSQVPPTGSINQPQHF; DNA: TGCGCCAGCAGCCAAGTTCCCCCTACAGGGAGCATCAATCAGCCCCAGCATTTT; V: TRBV4-1; J: TRBJ1-5; D: .; size: .
CDR3: CASRQVPTGELFF; DNA: TGTGCCAGTAGACAGGTCCCCACCGGGGAGCTGTTTTTT; V: TRBV6-5; J: TRBJ2-2; D: .; size: .
CDR3: CASSIGLAGGPGAEQYF; DNA: TGTGCCAGCAGCATCGGACTAGCGGGAGGGCCCGGGGCCGAGCAGTACTTC; V: TRBV5-4; J: TRBJ2-7; D: TRBD2; size: .
CDR3: CASSEVEQPQHF; DNA: TGTGCCAGCAGTGAAGTAGAACAGCCCCAGCATTTT; V: TRBV6-1; J: TRBJ1-5; D: .; size: few
CDR3: CASSRRGLGTEAFF; DNA: TGTGCCAGCTCACGGAGGGGTCTGGGCACTGAAGCTTTCTTT; V: TRBV18; J: TRBJ1-1; D: .; size: .
CDR3: CATKGYYGYTF; DNA: TGTGCCACCAAGGGGTACTATGGCTACACCTTC; V: TRBV28; J: TRBJ1-2; D: .; size: .
CDR3: CASSLEPGQGYEQYF; DNA: TGTGCCAGCAGCTTAGAACCCGGCCAGGGCTACGAGCAGTACTTC; V: TRBV11-3; J: TRBJ2-7; D: .; size: .
CDR3: CASIGASPTF; DNA: TGTGCCAGCATTGGGGCCAGCCCCACCTTC; V: TRBV6-1; J: TRBJ1-2; D: .; size: .
CDR3: CASNPGTVPNYGYTF; DNA: TGTGCCAGCAACCCCGGGACAGTGCCAAACTATGGCTACACCTTC; V: TRBV2; J: TRBJ1-2; D: TRBD1; size: .
CDR3: CASSLVREPADTQYF; DNA: TGTGCCAGCAGTTTGGTGCGGGAGCCGGCAGATACGCAGTATTTT; V: TRBV28; J: TRBJ2-3; D: TRBD2; size: .
CDR3: CASSLLAGGRHEQFF; DNA: TGTGCCAGCAGTTTGCTAGCGGGTGGGCGGCATGAGCAGTTCTTC; V: TRBV28; J: TRBJ2-1; D: TRBD2; size: .
CDR3: CASSFKLLAGGVNEQFF; DNA: TGTGCCAGCAGCTTCAAGTTACTAGCGGGGGGGGTCAATGAGCAGTTCTTC; V: TRBV7-2; J: TRBJ2-1; D: TRBD2; size: .
CDR3: CASSGDTSSRCTF; DNA: TGTGCCAGCAGTGGGGACACAAGTTCTAGATGCACCTTC; V: TRBV2; J: TRBJ1-2; D: .; size: few
CDR3: CASGNLRDTGTSGEQFF; DNA: TGTGCCAGCGGGAATCTCCGGGACACCGGAACCTCGGGGGAGCAGTTCTTC; V: TRBV11-3; J: TRBJ2-1; D: .; size: .
CDR3: CASRTAVRTDTQYF; DNA: TGTGCCAGCAGGACCGCGGTACGCACAGATACGCAGTATTTT; V: TRBV5-4; J: TRBJ2-3; D: .; size: .
CDR3: CAWSTGLSNQPQHF; DNA: TGTGCCTGGAGTACAGGGCTAAGCAATCAGCCCCAGCATTTT; V: TRBV30; J: TRBJ1-5; D: .; size: .
CDR3: CASSLNRYNEQFF; DNA: TGTGCCAGCAGTTTAAACAGGTACAATGAGCAGTTCTTC; V: TRBV27; J: TRBJ2-1; D: .; size: .
CDR3: CASSPTGANSPLHF; DNA: TGTGCCAGCAGTCCGACAGGGGCCAATTCACCCCTCCACTTT; V: TRBV6-1; J: TRBJ1-6; D: TRBD1; size: few
CDR3: CASSMYLAAYEQYF; DNA: TGTGCCAGTAGTATGTACCTAGCGGCCTACGAGCAGTACTTC; V: TRBV19; J: TRBJ2-7; D: TRBD2; size: .
CDR3: CSVDRRDSYTNYGYTF; DNA: TGCAGCGTTGACCGTAGGGACAGCTATACTAACTATGGCTACACCTTC; V: TRBV29-1; J: TRBJ1-2; D: TRBD1; size: .
CDR3: CASSIGPGGVNTEAFF; DNA: TGTGCCAGTAGTATAGGGCCAGGAGGAGTGAACACTGAAGCTTTCTTT; V: TRBV19; J: TRBJ1-1; D: .; size: .
CDR3: CSATVPYEQYF; DNA: TGCAGTGCTACGGTTCCCTACGAGCAGTACTTC; V: TRBV20-1; J: TRBJ2-7; D: .; size: .
CDR3: CASSRTSGTQGNEQFF; DNA: TGTGCCAGCAGCAGGACTAGCGGGACTCAAGGCAATGAGCAGTTCTTC; V: TRBV27; J: TRBJ2-1; D: TRBD2; size: .
CDR3: CASSEVSVEAGGTGELFF; DNA: TGCGCCAGCAGTGAGGTATCCGTTGAAGCGGGAGGCACCGGGGAGCTGTTTTTT; V: TRBV10-1; J: TRBJ2-2; D: TRBD2; size: .
CDR3: CASSVGSGRREQYF; DNA: TGTGCCAGCAGCGTAGGTAGCGGGAGACGCGAGCAGTACTTC; V: TRBV9; J: TRBJ2-7; D: TRBD2; size: .
CDR3: CASSWLNLPQETQYF; DNA: TGTGCCAGCAGTTGGCTTAACCTCCCACAGGAGACCCAGTACTTC; V: TRBV6-5; J: TRBJ2-5; D: .; size: .
CDR3: CASSPLRGADTQYF; DNA: TGTGCCAGCTCACCCCTACGGGGAGCAGATACGCAGTATTTT; V: TRBV27; J: TRBJ2-3; D: .; size: once
CDR3: CASSQKTGYNQPQHF; DNA: TGTGCCAGCAGCCAAAAGACAGGGTATAATCAGCCCCAGCATTTT; V: TRBV28; J: TRBJ1-5; D: TRBD1; size: few
CDR3: CASSPIGGSGDEQFF; DNA: TGTGCCAGCAGCCCCATAGGGGGAAGCGGCGATGAGCAGTTCTTC; V: TRBV11-3; J: TRBJ2-1; D: .; size: .
CDR3: CASSYESGGYEQYF; DNA: TGTGCCAGCAGTTACGAGTCAGGGGGCTACGAGCAGTACTTC; V: TRBV6-6; J: TRBJ2-7; D: TRBD1; size: .
CDR3: CASSSFSRGLTEAFF; DNA: TGTGCCAGTAGTTCTTTCTCTAGAGGGTTAACTGAAGCTTTCTTT; V: TRBV19; J: TRBJ1-1; D: .; size: .
CDR3: CASIGRGQAYEQYF; DNA: TGTGCCAGTATAGGACGGGGACAGGCCTACGAGCAGTACTTC; V: TRBV6-1; J: TRBJ2-7; D: TRBD1; size: .